This TCR beta chain originates from a study of control samples from healthy donors and cancer patients. The data were produced by immunoSEQ multiplex PCR, yet TCRdb's version contains in-frame clones alone and is incomplete. The sample comprises 100,000 or so clones, around 89% of which are singletons, and 7.8% rests with the top ten. The CDR3 totals 14 residues. Germline CDR1 LNHDA, CDR2 SQIVND (reference sequence). The V gene lost 1 base and the J gene lost 5 bases, with 8 bases spanning the gap. The TCR originated in a man aged 25 to 45 in good health. The source material was blood. V is TRBV19 and J is TRBJ2-2; D is uncertain. CDR3 protein: CASSIGLETGELFF. DNA for the CDR3: TGTGCCAGTAGTATAGGACTGGAGACCGGGGAGCTGTTTTTT. Full variable domain (missing parts from reference TRBV19 and TRBJ2-2): DGGITQSPKYLFRKEGQNVTLSCEQNLNHDAMYWYRQDPGQGLRLIYYSQIVNDFQKGDIAEGYSVSREKKESFPLTVTSAQKNPTAFYLCASSIGLETGELFFGEGSRLTVL.